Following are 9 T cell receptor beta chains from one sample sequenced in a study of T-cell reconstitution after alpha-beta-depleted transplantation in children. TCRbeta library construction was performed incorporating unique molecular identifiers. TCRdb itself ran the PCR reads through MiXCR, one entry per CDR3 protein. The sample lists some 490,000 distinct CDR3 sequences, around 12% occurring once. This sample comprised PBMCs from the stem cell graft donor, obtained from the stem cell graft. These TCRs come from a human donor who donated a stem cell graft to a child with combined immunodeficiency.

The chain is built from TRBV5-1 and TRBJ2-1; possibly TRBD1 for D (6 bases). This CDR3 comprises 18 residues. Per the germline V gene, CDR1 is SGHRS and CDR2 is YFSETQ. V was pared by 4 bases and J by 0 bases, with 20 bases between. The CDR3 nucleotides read TGCGCCAGCAGCATGACCCTCCAGGGGCTCTCCTCCTACAATGAGCAGTTCTTC. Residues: CASSMTLQGLSSYNEQFF.

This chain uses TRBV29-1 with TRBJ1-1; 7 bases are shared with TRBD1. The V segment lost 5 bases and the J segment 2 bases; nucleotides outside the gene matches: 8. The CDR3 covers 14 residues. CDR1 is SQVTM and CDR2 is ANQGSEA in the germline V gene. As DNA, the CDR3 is TGCAGCGTTACCTGGGTAGGGGGCAACACTGAAGCTTTCTTT. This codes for CSVTWVGGNTEAFF.

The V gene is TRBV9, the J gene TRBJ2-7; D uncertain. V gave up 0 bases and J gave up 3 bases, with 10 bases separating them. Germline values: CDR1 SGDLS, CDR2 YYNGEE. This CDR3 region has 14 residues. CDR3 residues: CASSVGPFVYEQYF. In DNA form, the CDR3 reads TGTGCCAGCAGCGTAGGACCCTTCGTCTACGAGCAGTACTTC.

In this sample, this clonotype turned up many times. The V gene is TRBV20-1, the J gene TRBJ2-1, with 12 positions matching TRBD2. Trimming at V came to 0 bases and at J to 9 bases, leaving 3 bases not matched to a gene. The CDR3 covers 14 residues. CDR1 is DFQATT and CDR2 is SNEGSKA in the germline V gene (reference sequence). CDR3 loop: CSARDGLAGSEQFF. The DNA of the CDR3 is TGCAGTGCTAGAGATGGACTAGCGGGAAGTGAGCAGTTCTTC.

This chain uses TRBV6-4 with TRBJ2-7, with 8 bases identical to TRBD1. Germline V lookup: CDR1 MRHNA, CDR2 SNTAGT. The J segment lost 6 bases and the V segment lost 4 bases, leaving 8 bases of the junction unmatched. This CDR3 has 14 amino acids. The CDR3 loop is CASSASGQETEQYF. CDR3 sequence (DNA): TGTGCCAGCAGTGCCTCGGGACAGGAAACCGAGCAGTACTTC.

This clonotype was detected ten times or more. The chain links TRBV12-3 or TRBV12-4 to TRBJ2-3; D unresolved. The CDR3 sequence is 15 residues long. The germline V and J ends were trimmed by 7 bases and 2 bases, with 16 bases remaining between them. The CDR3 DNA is TGTGCCAGCACCTTAAATCACCCAGCCACAGATACGCAGTATTTT. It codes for CASTLNHPATDTQYF.

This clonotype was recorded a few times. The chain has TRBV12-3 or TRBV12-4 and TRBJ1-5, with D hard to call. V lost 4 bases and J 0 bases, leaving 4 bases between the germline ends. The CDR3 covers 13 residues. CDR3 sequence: CASSYYSNQPQHF. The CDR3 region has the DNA TGTGCCAGCAGTTATTATAGCAATCAGCCCCAGCATTTT.

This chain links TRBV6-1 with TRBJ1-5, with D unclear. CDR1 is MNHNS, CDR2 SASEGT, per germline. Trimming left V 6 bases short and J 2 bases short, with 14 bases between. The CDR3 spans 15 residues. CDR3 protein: CASRQERTGNQPQHF. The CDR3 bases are TGTGCCAGCAGGCAAGAACGGACGGGCAATCAGCCCCAGCATTTT.

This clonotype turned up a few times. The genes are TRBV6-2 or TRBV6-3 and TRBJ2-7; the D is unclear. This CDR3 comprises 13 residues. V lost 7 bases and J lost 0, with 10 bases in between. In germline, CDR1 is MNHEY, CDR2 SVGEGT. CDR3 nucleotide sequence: TGTGCCAGCACTCCCGATGGCTCCTACGAGCAGTACTTC. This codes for CASTPDGSYEQYF.